The following is a T cell receptor (beta chain) sequence with its context. Its antigen is as yet unknown. The assay was immunoSEQ multiplex PCR, and TCRdb's table has in-frame clones only and misses some. This sample has about 2.4 million clones; 93% occur once, and the top ten carry around 0.37%. This sample is drawn from a study of shared clonotypes between healthy human individuals. General study findings and limits: The study drew on few donors, limiting represented genetic and exposure-history diversity. For naive CD4 cells, roughly 5% of clonotypes were shared across a handful of donors. Richness estimates generally favored naive over memory subsets.

From germline, CDR1 is SGHAT and CDR2 FQNNGV. V lost 6 bases and J 3 bases, leaving 17 bases between the germline ends. The CDR3 runs 15 residues. The sample comprised naive CD4+ T cells from PBMCs. Subset specified: CD45RA+ positively selected. The J gene is TRBJ2-5, the V gene TRBV11-2; maybe TRBD1 (5 bases). This TCR came from a man aged 18 to 30 in good health. Some clones in this sample may be carry-over from other donors' samples. CDR3 protein: CASSSWTYLKETQYF. CDR3 nucleotides: TGTGCCAGCAGTTCTTGGACATACCTGAAAGAGACCCAGTACTTC.